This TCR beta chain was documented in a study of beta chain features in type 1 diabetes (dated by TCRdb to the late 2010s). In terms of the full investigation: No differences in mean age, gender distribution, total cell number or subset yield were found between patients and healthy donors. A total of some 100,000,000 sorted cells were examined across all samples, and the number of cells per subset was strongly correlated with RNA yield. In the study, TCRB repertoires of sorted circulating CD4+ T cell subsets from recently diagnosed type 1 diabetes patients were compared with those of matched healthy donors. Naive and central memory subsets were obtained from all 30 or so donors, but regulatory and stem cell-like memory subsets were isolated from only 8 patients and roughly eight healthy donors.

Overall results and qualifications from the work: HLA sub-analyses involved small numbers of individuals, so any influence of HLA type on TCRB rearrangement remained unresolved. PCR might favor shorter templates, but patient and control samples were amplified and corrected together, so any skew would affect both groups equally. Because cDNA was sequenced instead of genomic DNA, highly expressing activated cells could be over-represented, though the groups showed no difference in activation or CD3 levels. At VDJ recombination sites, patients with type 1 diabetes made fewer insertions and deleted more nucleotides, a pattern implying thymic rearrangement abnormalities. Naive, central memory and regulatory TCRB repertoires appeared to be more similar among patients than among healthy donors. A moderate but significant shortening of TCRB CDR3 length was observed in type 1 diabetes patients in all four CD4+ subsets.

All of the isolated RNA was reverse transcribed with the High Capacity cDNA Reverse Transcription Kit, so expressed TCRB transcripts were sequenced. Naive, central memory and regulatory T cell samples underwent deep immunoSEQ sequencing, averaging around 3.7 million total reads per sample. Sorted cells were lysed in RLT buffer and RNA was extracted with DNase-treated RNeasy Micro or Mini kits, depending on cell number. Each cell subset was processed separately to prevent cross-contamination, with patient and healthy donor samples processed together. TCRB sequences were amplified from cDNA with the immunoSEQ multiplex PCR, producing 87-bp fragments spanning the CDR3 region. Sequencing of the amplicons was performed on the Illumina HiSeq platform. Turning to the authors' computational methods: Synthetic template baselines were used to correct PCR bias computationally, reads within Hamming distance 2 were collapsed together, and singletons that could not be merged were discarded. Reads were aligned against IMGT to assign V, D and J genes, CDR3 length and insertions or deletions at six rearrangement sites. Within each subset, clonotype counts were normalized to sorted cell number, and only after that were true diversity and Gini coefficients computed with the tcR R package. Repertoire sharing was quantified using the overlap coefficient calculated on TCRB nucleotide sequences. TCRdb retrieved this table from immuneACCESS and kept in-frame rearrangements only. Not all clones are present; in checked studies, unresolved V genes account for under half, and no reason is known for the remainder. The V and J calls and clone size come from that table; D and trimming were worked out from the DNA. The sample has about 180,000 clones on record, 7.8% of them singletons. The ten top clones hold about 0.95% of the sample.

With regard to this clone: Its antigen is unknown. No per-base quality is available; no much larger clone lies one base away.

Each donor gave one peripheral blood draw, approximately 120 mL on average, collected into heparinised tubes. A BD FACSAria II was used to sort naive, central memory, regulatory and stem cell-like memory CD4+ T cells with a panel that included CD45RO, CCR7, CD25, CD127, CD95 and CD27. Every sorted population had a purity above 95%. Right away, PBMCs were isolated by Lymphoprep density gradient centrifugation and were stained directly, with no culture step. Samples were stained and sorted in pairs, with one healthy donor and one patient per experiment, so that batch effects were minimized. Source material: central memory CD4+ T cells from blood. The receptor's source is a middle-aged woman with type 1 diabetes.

The CDR3 protein: CASRGSGQGGLDEQFF. The nucleotides are TGTGCCAGCAGGGGCTCGGGACAGGGAGGTCTCGATGAGCAGTTCTTC. Recombination connected TRBV28 to TRBJ2-1; 9 middle bases align to TRBD1. Trimmed from V: 6 bases; trimmed from J: 8 bases; junction bases lacking a gene match: 14. CDR3 length: 16 amino acids, cysteine to phenylalanine. Of the read, only the CDR3 DNA is kept; its 48 bases are in frame from base 1. The germline V gene encodes CDR1 MDHEN and CDR2 SYDVKM.